These 11 T cell receptor beta chains share one sample of origin, sequenced in a study of cytomegalovirus exposure and HLA in healthy donors. 13 Jbeta primers and 60 Vbeta primers were used for the PCR. Generated by immunoSEQ multiplex PCR, the TCRdb table keeps only in-frame clones and is missing some. This sample has 110,000 or so clones, with approximately 71% found just once. Sample: PBMCs. These receptor sequences come from a man aged 35-49 years in good health and CMV-seronegative.

In this sample, this clone turned up once. The chain uses TRBV19 and TRBJ1-1; TRBD1 matches 8 bases. Looked up from germline, CDR1 is LNHDA and CDR2 is SQIVND (reference sequence). The CDR3 has 15 residues. With V trimmed by 2 bases and J by 5 bases, 7 bases remained unmatched. The CDR3 DNA follows: TGTGCCAGTAGTATACGAGGACAGGGATGGACTGAAGCTTTCTTT. Translating gives CASSIRGQGWTEAFF.

Remarks on this clone: The missing conserved phenylalanine or tryptophan at the end of this CDR3 makes a read error likely. The limits of the CDR3 on the DNA are not certain, so only TCRdb's listed CDR3 is given. The chain couples TRBV5-6 to TRBJ2-7; the table's D gene call, TRBD1, was not cross checked with the DNA. Per germline, CDR1 SGHDT and CDR2 YYEEEE. Ends included, the CDR3 has 12 residues. The CDR3 here is CASSLAGTGSPI.

This clone was recorded a few times. This chain links TRBV30 with TRBJ1-1, with a possible D match to TRBD1 (5 bases). The CDR3 length is 13 residues. From germline, CDR1 is GTSNPN and CDR2 SVGIG (reference sequence). Trimming took 2 bases from V and 6 from J, leaving 13 bases between them. CDR3 protein: CAWSRGGAAEAFF. The CDR3 region has the DNA TGTGCCTGGAGTCGGGGAGGGGCCGCTGAAGCTTTCTTT.

This clone was picked up one time. This rearrangement joins TRBV9 to TRBJ2-7; 9 bases align to TRBD2. CDR1 is SGDLS and CDR2 is YYNGEE in the germline V gene. J gave up 7 bases and V 3 bases, and 11 bases lay outside the gene matches. The CDR3 runs to 15 residues. DNA for the CDR3: TGTGCCAGCAGCGGGAGCATAGCGGGGGAGGGTGAGCAGTACTTC. Amino acid sequence: CASSGSIAGEGEQYF.

This clone has only one observation. CDR3 nucleotides: TGTGCCAGCAGCCCCCGGACAGTAAGCACAGATACGCAGTATTTT. This sequence encodes CASSPRTVSTDTQYF. J is TRBJ2-3 and V is TRBV9, with D perhaps matching TRBD1 (6 bases). Trimming removed 4 bases from V and 0 bases from J, with 12 bases in between. The CDR3 is 15 residues long. In germline, CDR1 is SGDLS, CDR2 YYNGEE.

The CDR3 here is CASSGGGYEQFF. The CDR3 nucleotides read TGTGCCAGCAGTGGGGGAGGGTATGAGCAGTTCTTC. The V call is TRBV2, the J call TRBJ2-1; TRBD2 aligns across 7 bases. This CDR3 contains 12 residues. CDR1 is SNHLY and CDR2 is FYNNEI in the germline V gene. The trim removed 4 bases at V and 8 bases at J, leaving 2 bases unmatched.

About this clone: The same CDR3 can be traced to other DNA sequences in this sample. The chain combines TRBV9 with TRBJ2-7, with TRBD1 matching 8 bases. This CDR3 comprises 14 residues. The germline gives CDR1 SGDLS, CDR2 YYNGEE. J lost 7 bases, V lost 0 bases, and 6 bases had no gene match. CDR3 loop: CASSVVGQGGEQYF. The DNA for the CDR3 is TGTGCCAGCAGCGTAGTTGGACAGGGTGGGGAGCAGTACTTC.

The gene calls are TRBV28 and TRBJ2-7; D possibly corresponds to TRBD1 (6 bases). CDR3 length equals 13 residues. V gave up 7 bases and J gave up 7 bases, with 17 bases separating them. Germline assignment: CDR1 MDHEN and CDR2 SYDVKM. CDR3 amino acids: CASTLGGPREQYF. The CDR3 bases are TGTGCCAGCACCCTAGGGGGACCTCGGGAGCAGTACTTC.

The V and J genes are TRBV29-1 and TRBJ1-1, with 11 nucleotides matching TRBD1. The CDR3 sequence is 14 residues long. Trimming at V came to 5 bases and at J to 11 bases, leaving 13 bases not matched to a gene. Per the germline V gene, CDR1 is SQVTM and CDR2 is ANQGSEA. CDR3 sequence: CSVNRPGTGGEAFF. The CDR3 DNA reads as TGCAGCGTTAACCGTCCCGGGACAGGGGGAGAGGCTTTCTTT.

V gene TRBV5-1 combines with J gene TRBJ2-7, with 12 positions matching TRBD2. V lost 0 bases and J lost 2; bases outside the gene matches: 6. The CDR3 is made up of 17 amino acids. Germline lookup yields CDR1 SGHRS and CDR2 YFSETQ. The CDR3 DNA follows: TGCGCCAGCAGCTTGGCAGAGACTAGCGGGGGCACCTACGAGCAGTACTTC. It translates to CASSLAETSGGTYEQYF.

For this clone: At one of its ends the junction is not consistent with the germline gene, which may arise from a read error. In the same sample, other DNA sequences code for this CDR3. The chain has TRBV15 and TRBJ1-1; the D gene is possibly TRBD1 (5 bases). The CDR3 spans 14 residues. From germline, CDR1 is LNHNV and CDR2 YYDKDF (reference sequence). The CDR3 is CATSKLQENGEAFF. In DNA, the CDR3 is TGTGCCACCAGCAAACTACAGGAAAACGGTGAAGCCTTCTTT.